This T cell receptor (beta chain) is from a study of T-cell memory formation after mild COVID-19. Study results and limitations: Detection of some responders pre-infection suggested pre-existing cross-reactive memory T cells participated.

CDR1 is KGHSH, CDR2 LQKENI, per germline. The CDR3 length is 13 residues. V lost 2 bases, J lost 4 bases, and 8 bases lay in between. TCRdb reprocessed the 5' RACE reads via MiXCR and lists one record per CDR3 protein. The sample includes roughly 130,000 distinct CDR3 sequences, more than 15% of them seen just once. Comment on this clonotype: Its antigen is unknown.

This chain uses TRBV18 with TRBJ1-1; unclear D gene. Source material: PBMCs or a T cell subset sorted from them (not recorded which). The TCR sequence derives from an adult woman who had mild COVID-19 (a few samples of this study predate the infection). Cell type and time point are not known. For the CDR3, the DNA is TGTGCCAGCTCACCAACTCAGAGCACTGAAGCTTTCTTT. Protein: CASSPTQSTEAFF.